Presented here are 4 T cell receptor beta chains from one specimen sequenced in a study of T cell responses to AZD1222 COVID-19 vaccine. Some clones are missing from TCRdb's copy, which holds only in-frame ones; the method was immunoSEQ multiplex PCR. This sample yields 140,000 to 150,000 clones, of which approximately 92% are seen a single time; roughly 3% belongs to the top ten. The sample here was peripheral blood, taken 28 days after the second AZD1222 dose. All receptors derive from an adult who received the AZD1222 COVID-19 vaccine.

The CDR3 protein is CASSDGFGRQGGIDNSPLHF. The CDR3 nucleotides are TGTGCCAGCAGTGATGGATTCGGGAGACAGGGCGGTATTGATAATTCACCCCTCCACTTT. The V gene is TRBV2, the J gene TRBJ1-6; 7 bases are shared with TRBD1. The CDR3 has 20 amino acids. The trim removed 3 bases at V and 5 bases at J, leaving 19 bases unmatched. Per germline, CDR1 SNHLY and CDR2 FYNNEI. The complete variable domain, with remaining parts taken from reference TRBV2 and TRBJ1-6, reads EPEVTQTPSHQVTQMGQEVILRCVPISNHLYFYWYRQILGQKVEFLVSFYNNEISEKSEIFDDQFSVERPDGSNFTLKIRSTKLEDSAMYFCASSDGFGRQGGIDNSPLHFGNGTRLTVT.

The chain carries TRBV11-2 and TRBJ2-3, with 10 bases identical to TRBD2. This CDR3 region has 16 residues. CDR1 and CDR2 from the germline V gene are SGHAT and FQNNGV. With V trimmed by 5 bases and J by 0 bases, 5 bases remained unmatched. In DNA form, the CDR3 reads TGTGCCAGCAGCCAGGGACTAGCGCTTAGCACAGATACGCAGTATTTT. It specifies CASSQGLALSTDTQYF.

CDR3 amino acids: CASSPQGGDTGELFF. The CDR3 nucleotides read TGTGCCAGCAGCCCACAAGGGGGGGACACCGGGGAGCTGTTTTTT. This chain joins TRBV7-6 and TRBJ2-2, with a possible D match to TRBD2 (7 bases). Trimming pared 5 bases from V and 3 bases from J, leaving 13 bases between. Germline CDR1 is SGHVS and CDR2 is FNYEAQ. This CDR3 comprises 15 residues.

The genes are TRBV5-1 and TRBJ2-1, with 8 bases aligning to TRBD2. V shed 5 bases and J 2 bases; nucleotides not matched to a gene: 6. Looked up from germline, CDR1 is SGHRS and CDR2 is YFSETQ. CDR3 length equals 15 residues. For the CDR3, the DNA is TGCGCCAGCAGAACCGGGACTAGTACCTACAATGAGCAGTTCTTC. This gives the protein CASRTGTSTYNEQFF.